A single sample gave rise to the 12 T cell receptor beta chains below, sequenced in a study of cytomegalovirus exposure and HLA in healthy donors. Researchers ran the PCR with 60 Vbeta and 13 Jbeta primers. Assay used: immunoSEQ multiplex PCR; TCRdb lists only in-frame clones, some missing. The profile shows about 140,000 clones, about 80% of them singletons. The sample consisted of PBMCs. The receptors were gathered from a man aged 35-49 years in good health and CMV-seropositive.

This chain links TRBV28 with TRBJ1-4; 9 bases fit TRBD1. The CDR3 spans 16 residues. CDR1 and CDR2 (germline): MDHEN, SYDVKM. Losses at the gene ends were 2 bases for V and 0 bases for J; bases not matched to a gene: 1. The CDR3 sequence is CASSLRTGATNEKLFF. For the CDR3, the DNA is TGTGCCAGCAGTTTACGGACAGGGGCAACTAATGAAAAACTGTTTTTT.

The chain links TRBV29-1 to TRBJ1-4, with 9 bases aligning to TRBD1. J gave up 6 bases and V 6 bases, and 8 bases lay outside the gene matches. The germline V gene has CDR1 SQVTM and CDR2 ANQGSEA. This CDR3 has 14 residues. CDR3 sequence (DNA): TGCAGCGTAGGGCGGACAGGGGCAGATGAAAAACTGTTTTTT. Translated, it gives CSVGRTGADEKLFF.

This clone turned up a few times. V usage is TRBV27 and J usage is TRBJ2-7; 8 bases are a match to TRBD2. The CDR3 has 15 amino acids. The germline V gene has CDR1 MNHEY and CDR2 SMNVEV (reference sequence). Trimming removed 2 bases from V and 7 bases from J; junction bases left unmatched: 10. The CDR3 region has the DNA TGTGCCAGCAGTTTAAACTGGCGGGGGGCGGGAGAGCAGTACTTC. This sequence encodes CASSLNWRGAGEQYF.

The rearrangement joins TRBV2 to TRBJ2-3; D might be TRBD2 (6 bases). V was clipped by 7 bases and J by 0 bases, with 14 bases between them. CDR3 length: 15 residues. Germline V gene lookup returns CDR1 SNHLY and CDR2 FYNNEI. Here the CDR3 DNA reads TGTGCCAGCACAGAGGGACTCTCTAGCACAGATACGCAGTATTTT. Amino acids: CASTEGLSSTDTQYF.

The V call is TRBV11-2, the J call TRBJ2-1, with 9 bases identical to TRBD1. The V gene end was trimmed by 3 bases and the J gene end by 6 bases; junction bases not matched to a gene: 3. CDR1 and CDR2 from the germline V gene are SGHAT and FQNNGV. The CDR3 consists of 14 residues. The CDR3 reads CASSLTGGGNEQFF. CDR3 bases: TGTGCCAGCAGCTTGACAGGGGGGGGCAATGAGCAGTTCTTC.

The CDR3 loop reads CSVEQGSYNEQFF. In nucleotides, the CDR3 is TGCAGCGTTGAGCAGGGATCCTACAATGAGCAGTTCTTC. The chain has TRBV29-1 and TRBJ2-1, with a possible D match to TRBD1 (5 bases). Trimming pared 3 bases from V and 1 base from J, leaving 7 bases between. The CDR3 is 13 residues long. Germline loops: CDR1 SQVTM, CDR2 ANQGSEA.

The V gene is TRBV7-8, the J gene TRBJ2-1; 7 nucleotides match TRBD2. Losses at the gene ends were 1 base for V and 0 bases for J; bases not matched to a gene: 6. Germline V lookup: CDR1 SGHVS, CDR2 FQNEAQ. This CDR3 has 17 residues. CDR3 residues: CASSLGVAGSSYNEQFF. As DNA, the CDR3 is TGTGCCAGCAGCTTAGGTGTAGCGGGTAGCTCCTACAATGAGCAGTTCTTC.

V gene TRBV7-6 combines with J gene TRBJ1-1; 7 nucleotides align to TRBD1. Germline values: CDR1 SGHVS, CDR2 FNYEAQ. With 1 base clipped from V and 5 bases from J, the junction kept 1 base outside the gene matches. The CDR3 is made up of 13 amino acids. The CDR3 sequence: CASSLGGQTEAFF. The CDR3 region has the DNA TGTGCCAGCAGCTTAGGGGGACAGACTGAAGCTTTCTTT. Complete variable domain (other parts from reference TRBV7-6 and TRBJ1-1): GAGVSQSPRYKVTKRGQDVALRCDPISGHVSLYWYRQALGQGPEFLTYFNYEAQQDKSGLPNDRFSAERPEGSISTLTIQRTEQRDSAMYRCASSLGGQTEAFFGQGTRLTVV.

The chain is built from TRBV5-4 and TRBJ1-4; tentatively, D is TRBD1 (5 bases). The germline V gene encodes CDR1 SGHNT and CDR2 YYREEE (reference sequence). The CDR3 has 14 residues. Trimming removed 2 bases from V and 0 bases from J, with 5 bases in between. The DNA for the CDR3 is TGTGCCAGCAGCTTACAGGCAACTAATGAAAAACTGTTTTTT. Residues: CASSLQATNEKLFF.

The V gene is TRBV6-5, the J gene TRBJ1-2; D is undetermined. This CDR3 spans 16 amino acids. V lost 0 bases, J lost 0 bases, and 11 bases lay in between. CDR1 is MNHEY and CDR2 is SVGAGI in the germline V gene. For the CDR3, the DNA is TGTGCCAGCAGTTACTCGTTCGTCAGAACTAACTATGGCTACACCTTC. Amino acids: CASSYSFVRTNYGYTF.

The chain combines TRBV27 with TRBJ2-2; 7 bases map to TRBD2. Germline values: CDR1 MNHEY, CDR2 SMNVEV (reference sequence). CDR3 length equals 19 residues. V lost 1 base, J lost 3 bases, and 14 bases stayed unmatched. The CDR3 sequence: CASSLYGGGLQGDTGELFF. The CDR3, as DNA: TGTGCCAGCAGTTTATACGGGGGAGGGCTACAAGGGGACACCGGGGAGCTGTTTTTT.

J is TRBJ1-5 and V is TRBV10-3; 10 nucleotides align to TRBD1. The CDR3 length is 14 residues. V was pared by 5 bases and J by 7 bases, with 5 bases of the junction left unmatched. Germline V CDR1 and CDR2: ENHRY, SYGVKD. This chain's CDR3 is CAISRDRGGQPQHF. The DNA of the CDR3 is TGTGCCATCAGTCGGGACAGGGGAGGGCAGCCCCAGCATTTT.